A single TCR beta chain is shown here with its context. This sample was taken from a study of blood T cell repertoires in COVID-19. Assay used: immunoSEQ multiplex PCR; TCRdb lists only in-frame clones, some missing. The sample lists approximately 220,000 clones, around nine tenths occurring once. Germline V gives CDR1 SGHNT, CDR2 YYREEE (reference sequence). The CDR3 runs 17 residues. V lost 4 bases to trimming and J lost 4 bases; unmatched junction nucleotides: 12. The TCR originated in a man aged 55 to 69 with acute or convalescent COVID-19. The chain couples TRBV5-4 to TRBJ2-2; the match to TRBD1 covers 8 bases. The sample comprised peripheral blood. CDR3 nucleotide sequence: TGTGCCAGCAGCCCACCAACAGGGGGAAAAATCACCGGGGAGCTGTTTTTT. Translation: CASSPPTGGKITGELFF.